These T cell receptor beta chains were read from a single sample in a study of identical twins. TCRdb reprocessed the 5' RACE reads with MiXCR, giving one entry per CDR3 protein. The sample records approximately 600,000 distinct CDR3 sequences, approximately 10% being singletons. The same data also contributed to another study, on yellow fever vaccine responses in identical twins.

Material for sequencing was PBMCs. The receptors were sampled from a young woman in good health. Each CDR3 is given without its conserved first and last residue. The order of the fields is D gene, J gene, V gene, CDR3 protein. The D gene is left open where the match is weak.

D: TRBD2
J: TRBJ2-1
V: TRBV5-1
CDR3: ASRTSGLAHKEQF

D: TRBD1
J: TRBJ2-7
V: TRBV6-1
CDR3: ASKKDREPPYEQY

D: TRBD2
J: TRBJ2-7
V: TRBV6-2/TRBV6-3
CDR3: ASSVAGGAYEQY

D: TRBD2
J: TRBJ2-3
V: TRBV20-1
CDR3: SADGLAGGLGGVTQY

D: NA
J: TRBJ2-1
V: TRBV6-1
CDR3: ASSNGDHPYNEQF

D: TRBD1
J: TRBJ2-7
V: TRBV20-1
CDR3: TADRGAYEQY

D: NA
J: TRBJ2-1
V: TRBV3-1
CDR3: ASMEASEGNEQF

D: NA
J: TRBJ2-7
V: TRBV29-1
CDR3: SVELPGQANYEQY

D: NA
J: TRBJ2-3
V: TRBV3-1
CDR3: ASSQDPLGSDTQY

D: NA
J: TRBJ2-7
V: TRBV7-9
CDR3: ASSLRQGRDEQY

D: NA
J: TRBJ2-1
V: TRBV2
CDR3: ASRFEIREQF

D: NA
J: TRBJ2-7
V: TRBV24-1
CDR3: VTSDLLGGQD

D: NA
J: TRBJ1-6
V: TRBV4-2
CDR3: ASSQVGTGWNSPLH

D: TRBD1
J: TRBJ2-5
V: TRBV12-3/TRBV12-4
CDR3: ASSSGQGVFQETQY